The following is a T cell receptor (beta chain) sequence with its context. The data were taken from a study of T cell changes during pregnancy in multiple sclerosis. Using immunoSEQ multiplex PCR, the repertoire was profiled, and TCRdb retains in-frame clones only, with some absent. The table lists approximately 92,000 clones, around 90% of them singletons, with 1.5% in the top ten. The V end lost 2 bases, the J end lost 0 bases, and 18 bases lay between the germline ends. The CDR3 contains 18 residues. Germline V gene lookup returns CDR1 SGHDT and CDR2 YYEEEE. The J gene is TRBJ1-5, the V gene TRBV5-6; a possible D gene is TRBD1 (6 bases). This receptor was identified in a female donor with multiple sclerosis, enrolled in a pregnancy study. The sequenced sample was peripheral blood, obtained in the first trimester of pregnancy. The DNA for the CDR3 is TGTGCCAGCAGCTTCAGTGGGGGGGGGCCGTATAGCAATCAGCCCCAGCATTTT. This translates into CASSFSGGGPYSNQPQHF.